Included here is one T cell receptor (beta chain) sequence, with context. Trimming took 2 bases from V and 6 from J, leaving 15 bases between them. The CDR3 covers 14 residues. Germline CDR1 reads SGHKS; CDR2 reads YYEKEE (reference sequence). Autoimmune disease history or systemic immunosuppression disqualified patients. This specimen comes from a study of OX40 agonist ivuxolimab in advanced cancers. The wider study: Averaging approximately 60 years in age, with a range of about 23 to 90, the cohort was around 87% male. A history of anti-PD-1, anti-PD-L1 or anti-CTLA-4 therapy was acceptable, and approximately 40% had some.

Measured with immunoSEQ multiplex PCR; TCRdb has only the in-frame clones, and not every one. The table has tens of thousands of clones, about 76% seen once. Sequenced here: CD4+ or CD8+ T cells sorted from blood, sampled in a trial of the OX40 agonist ivuxolimab. The sequence was collected from an adult with an advanced solid tumor such as melanoma, head and neck, liver or kidney cancer. The rearrangement links TRBV5-5 to TRBJ2-7; D remains unclear. The CDR3: CASSFSLERAEQYF. The CDR3 nucleotides are TGTGCCAGCAGCTTTTCGCTAGAGCGAGCCGAGCAGTACTTC.